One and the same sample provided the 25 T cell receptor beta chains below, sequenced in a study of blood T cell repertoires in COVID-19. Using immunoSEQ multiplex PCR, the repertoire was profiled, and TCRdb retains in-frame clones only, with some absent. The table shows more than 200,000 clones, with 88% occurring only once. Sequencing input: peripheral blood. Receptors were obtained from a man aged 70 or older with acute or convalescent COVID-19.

CDR3 coding DNA: TGTGCCAGCAGCGTCCCCAGGGGATTCGGCACCGGGGAGCTGTTTTTT. Translated, it gives CASSVPRGFGTGELFF. The chain couples TRBV9 to TRBJ2-2; possibly TRBD1 for D (6 bases). Trimming took off 2 bases at V and 4 bases at J, with 15 bases between the two ends. The CDR3 spans 16 residues. From germline, CDR1 is SGDLS and CDR2 YYNGEE.

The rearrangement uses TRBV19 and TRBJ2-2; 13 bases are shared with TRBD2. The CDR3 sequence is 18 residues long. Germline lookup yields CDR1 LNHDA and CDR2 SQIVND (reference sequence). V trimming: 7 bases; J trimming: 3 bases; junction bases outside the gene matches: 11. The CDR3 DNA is TGTGCCAGTATGGGGACTAGCGGGAACGGTTTCTACACCGGGGAGCTGTTTTTT. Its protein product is CASMGTSGNGFYTGELFF. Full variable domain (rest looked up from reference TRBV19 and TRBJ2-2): DGGITQSPKYLFRKEGQNVTLSCEQNLNHDAMYWYRQDPGQGLRLIYYSQIVNDFQKGDIAEGYSVSREKKESFPLTVTSAQKNPTAFYLCASMGTSGNGFYTGELFFGEGSRLTVL.

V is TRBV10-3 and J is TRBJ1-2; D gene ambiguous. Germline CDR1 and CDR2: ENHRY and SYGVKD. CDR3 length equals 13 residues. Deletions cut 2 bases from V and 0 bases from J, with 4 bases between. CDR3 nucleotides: TGTGCCATCAGTGAGGCGGCTAACTATGGCTACACCTTC. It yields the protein CAISEAANYGYTF.

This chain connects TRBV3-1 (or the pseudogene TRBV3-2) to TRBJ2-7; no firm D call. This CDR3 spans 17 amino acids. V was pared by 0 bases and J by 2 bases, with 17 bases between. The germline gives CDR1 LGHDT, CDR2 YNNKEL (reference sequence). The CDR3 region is CASSQDHPSTFPYEQYF. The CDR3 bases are TGTGCCAGCAGCCAAGATCACCCGTCAACTTTTCCCTACGAGCAGTACTTC.

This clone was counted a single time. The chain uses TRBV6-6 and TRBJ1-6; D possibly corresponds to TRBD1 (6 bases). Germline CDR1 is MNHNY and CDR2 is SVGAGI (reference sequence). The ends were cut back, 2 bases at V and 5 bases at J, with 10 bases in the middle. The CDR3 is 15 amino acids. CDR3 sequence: CASSYGAGDNSPLHF. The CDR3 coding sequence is TGTGCCAGCAGTTACGGGGCAGGGGATAATTCACCCCTCCACTTT.

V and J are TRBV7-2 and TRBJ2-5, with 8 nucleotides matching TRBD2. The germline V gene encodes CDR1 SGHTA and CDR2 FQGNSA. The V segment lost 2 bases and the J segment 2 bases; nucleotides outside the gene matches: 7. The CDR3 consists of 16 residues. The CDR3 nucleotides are TGTGCCAGCAGCTTAAATAGCGGGATTGGTCAAGAGACCCAGTACTTC. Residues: CASSLNSGIGQETQYF.

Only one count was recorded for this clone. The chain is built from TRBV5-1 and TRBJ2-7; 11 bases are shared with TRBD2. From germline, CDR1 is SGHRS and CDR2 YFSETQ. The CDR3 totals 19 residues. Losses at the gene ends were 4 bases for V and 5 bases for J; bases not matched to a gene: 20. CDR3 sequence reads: CASSNWRTVYPGLADEQYF. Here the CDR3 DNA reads TGCGCCAGCAGCAATTGGCGTACGGTATACCCGGGACTAGCGGACGAGCAGTACTTC.

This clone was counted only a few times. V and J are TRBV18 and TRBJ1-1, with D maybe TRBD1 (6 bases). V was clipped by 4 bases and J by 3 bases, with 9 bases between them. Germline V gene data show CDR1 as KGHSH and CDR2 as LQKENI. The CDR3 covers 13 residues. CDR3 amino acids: CASSQKGDTEAFF. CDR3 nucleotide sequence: TGTGCCAGCTCACAAAAGGGGGACACTGAAGCTTTCTTT.

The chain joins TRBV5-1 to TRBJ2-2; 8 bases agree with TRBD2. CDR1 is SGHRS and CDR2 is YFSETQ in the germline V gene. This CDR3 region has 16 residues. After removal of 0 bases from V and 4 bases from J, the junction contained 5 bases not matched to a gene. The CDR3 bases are TGCGCCAGCAGCTTGGAAGCGGGAGCGGGCACCGGGGAGCTGTTTTTT. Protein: CASSLEAGAGTGELFF.

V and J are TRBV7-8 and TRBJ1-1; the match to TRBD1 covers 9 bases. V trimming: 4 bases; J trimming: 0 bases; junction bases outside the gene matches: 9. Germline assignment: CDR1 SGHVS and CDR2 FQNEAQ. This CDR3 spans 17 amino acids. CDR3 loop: CASSSRDRASMNTEAFF. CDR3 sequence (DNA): TGTGCCAGCAGCTCACGGGACAGGGCCTCCATGAACACTGAAGCTTTCTTT.

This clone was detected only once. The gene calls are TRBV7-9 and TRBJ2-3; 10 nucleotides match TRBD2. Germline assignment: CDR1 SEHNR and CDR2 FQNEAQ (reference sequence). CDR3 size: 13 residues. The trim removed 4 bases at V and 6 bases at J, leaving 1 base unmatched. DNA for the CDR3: TGTGCCAGCAGCTCTAGCGGGAGTGATACGCAGTATTTT. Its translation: CASSSSGSDTQYF.

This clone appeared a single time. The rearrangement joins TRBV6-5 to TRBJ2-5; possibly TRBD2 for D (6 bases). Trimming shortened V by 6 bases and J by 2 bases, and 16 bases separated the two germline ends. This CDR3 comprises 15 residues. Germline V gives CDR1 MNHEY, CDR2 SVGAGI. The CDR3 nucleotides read TGTGCCAGCAGACAGGCGGCGGGGAAACAAGAGACCCAGTACTTC. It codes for CASRQAAGKQETQYF.

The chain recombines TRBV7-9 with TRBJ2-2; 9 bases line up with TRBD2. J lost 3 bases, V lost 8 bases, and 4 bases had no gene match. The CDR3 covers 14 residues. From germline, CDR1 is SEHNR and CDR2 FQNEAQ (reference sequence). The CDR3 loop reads CASGLAGHTGELFF. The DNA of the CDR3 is TGTGCCAGCGGCCTAGCGGGGCACACCGGGGAGCTGTTTTTT.

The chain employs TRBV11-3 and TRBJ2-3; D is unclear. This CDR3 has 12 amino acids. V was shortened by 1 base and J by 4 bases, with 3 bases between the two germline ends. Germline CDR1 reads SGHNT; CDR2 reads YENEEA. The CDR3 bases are TGTGCCAGCAGCTTAGCCTCAGATACGCAGTATTTT. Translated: CASSLASDTQYF.

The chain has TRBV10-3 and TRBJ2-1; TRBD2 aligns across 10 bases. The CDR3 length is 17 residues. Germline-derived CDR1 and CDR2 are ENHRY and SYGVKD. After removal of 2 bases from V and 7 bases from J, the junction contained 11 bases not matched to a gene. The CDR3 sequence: CAISEPTGSSGGNEQFF. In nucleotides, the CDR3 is TGTGCCATCAGTGAGCCCACGGGGTCTAGCGGGGGTAATGAGCAGTTCTTC.

The CDR3 coding sequence is TGCGCCAGCAGCTTAGCGGGGAGCTTCAACGAGCAGTACTTC. This translates into CASSLAGSFNEQYF. J is TRBJ2-7 and V is TRBV5-1; 7 nucleotides match TRBD2. The CDR3 spans 14 residues. Trimming at V came to 2 bases and at J to 5 bases, leaving 7 bases not matched to a gene. Germline values: CDR1 SGHRS, CDR2 YFSETQ.

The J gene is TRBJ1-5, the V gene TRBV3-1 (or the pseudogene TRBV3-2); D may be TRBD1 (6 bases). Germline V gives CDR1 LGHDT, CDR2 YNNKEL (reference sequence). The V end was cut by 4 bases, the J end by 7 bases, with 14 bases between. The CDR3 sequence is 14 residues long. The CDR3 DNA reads TGTGCCAGCAGCCTTAACAGGGTAGACCAGCCCCAGCATTTT. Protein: CASSLNRVDQPQHF.

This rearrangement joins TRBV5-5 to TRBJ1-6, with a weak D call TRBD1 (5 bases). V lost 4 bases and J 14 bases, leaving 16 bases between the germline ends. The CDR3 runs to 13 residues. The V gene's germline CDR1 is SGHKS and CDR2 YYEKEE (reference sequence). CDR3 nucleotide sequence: TGTGCCAGCAGCCAGCAGGGCCTTCAAACCCTCCACTTT. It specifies CASSQQGLQTLHF.

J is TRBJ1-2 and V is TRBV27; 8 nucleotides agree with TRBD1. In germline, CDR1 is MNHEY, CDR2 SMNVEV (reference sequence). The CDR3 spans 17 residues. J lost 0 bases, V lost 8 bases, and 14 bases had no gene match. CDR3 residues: CASRAMGQAPSNYGYTF. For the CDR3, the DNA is TGTGCCAGCCGAGCAATGGGACAGGCGCCTTCTAACTATGGCTACACCTTC.

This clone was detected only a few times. Here the CDR3 reads CASELRYTGELFF. The CDR3 bases are TGTGCCTCAGAGCTGCGGTACACCGGGGAGCTGTTTTTT. This sequence joins TRBV19 and TRBJ2-2; no definite D call. Germline loops: CDR1 LNHDA, CDR2 SQIVND (reference sequence). Deletions cut 11 bases from V and 3 bases from J, with 13 bases between. The CDR3 loop spans 13 amino acids.

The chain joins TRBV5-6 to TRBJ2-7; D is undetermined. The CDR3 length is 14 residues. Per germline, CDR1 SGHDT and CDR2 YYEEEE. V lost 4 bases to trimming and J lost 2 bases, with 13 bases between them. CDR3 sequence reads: CASSPDGSPYEQYF. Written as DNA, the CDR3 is TGTGCCAGCAGCCCTGATGGCTCTCCCTACGAGCAGTACTTC.

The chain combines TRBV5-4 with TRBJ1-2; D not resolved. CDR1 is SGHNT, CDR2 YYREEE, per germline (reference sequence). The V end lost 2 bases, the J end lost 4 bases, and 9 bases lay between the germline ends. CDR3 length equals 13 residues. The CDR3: CASSLRGSYGYTF. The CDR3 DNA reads TGTGCCAGCAGCTTACGAGGTAGCTATGGCTACACCTTC. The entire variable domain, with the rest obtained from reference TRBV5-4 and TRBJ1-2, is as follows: ETGVTQSPTHLIKTRGQQVTLRCSSQSGHNTVSWYQQALGQGPQFIFQYYREEENGRGNFPPRFSGLQFPNYSSELNVNALELDDSALYLCASSLRGSYGYTFGSGTRLTVV.

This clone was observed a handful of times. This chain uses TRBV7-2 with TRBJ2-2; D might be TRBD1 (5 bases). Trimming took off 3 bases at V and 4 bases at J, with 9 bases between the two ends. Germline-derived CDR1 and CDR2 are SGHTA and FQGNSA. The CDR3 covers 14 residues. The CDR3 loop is CASSFRVVTGELFF. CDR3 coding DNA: TGTGCCAGCAGCTTCAGGGTAGTCACCGGGGAGCTGTTTTTT.

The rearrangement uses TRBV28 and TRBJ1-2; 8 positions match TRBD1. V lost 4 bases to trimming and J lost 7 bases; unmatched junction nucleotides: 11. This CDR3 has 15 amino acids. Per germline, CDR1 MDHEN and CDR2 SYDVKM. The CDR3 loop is CASSSSAGGNIGYTF. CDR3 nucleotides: TGTGCCAGCAGTTCCTCGGCAGGGGGCAATATTGGCTACACCTTC.

The CDR3 DNA follows: TGTGCCAGCTCACCACGGACTAGCGGCACCAGGTTTTACGAGCAGTACTTC. Translation gives CASSPRTSGTRFYEQYF. The chain links TRBV18 to TRBJ2-7; 10 bases match TRBD2. The CDR3 consists of 17 residues. The V segment lost 1 base and the J segment 4 bases; nucleotides outside the gene matches: 10. Per germline, CDR1 KGHSH and CDR2 LQKENI.